Shown below are 18 T cell receptor beta chains from a single sample sequenced in a study of shared clonotypes between healthy human individuals. The method was immunoSEQ multiplex PCR; TCRdb's version includes in-frame clones alone and lacks a portion of them. The sample yields roughly 680,000 clones, roughly 72% seen once. Sequencing was carried out using memory CD4+ T cells sorted from blood. Subset of the sample: CD45RA-negative fraction. The receptors were sampled from a woman aged 25 to 39 in good health.

About this clone: At one boundary the junction diverges from the germline segment, which might be a read error. The gene calls are TRBV28 and TRBJ2-7; 9 bases are a match to TRBD2. The CDR3 contains 13 residues. Germline V lookup: CDR1 MDHEN, CDR2 SYDVKM. The CDR3 reads CASRAGGPLNEYF. In DNA form, the CDR3 reads TGTGCAAGCAGGGCGGGAGGGCCCCTTAATGAGTACTTC.

The V call is TRBV11-2, the J call TRBJ2-7; no reliable D call. Germline V lookup: CDR1 SGHAT, CDR2 FQNNGV. The CDR3 runs to 14 residues. The V end was cut by 4 bases, the J end by 1 base, with 11 bases between. CDR3 region: CASSSPYRSYEQYF. Here the CDR3 DNA reads TGTGCCAGCAGCTCGCCGTATAGGTCCTACGAGCAGTACTTC.

This clone has a single count. This specimen includes other DNA sequences encoding the same CDR3. The CDR3 is CASGANYGYTF. In nucleotides, the CDR3 is TGTGCGTCAGGGGCTAACTATGGCTACACCTTC. The chain uses TRBV6-1 and TRBJ1-2; D may be TRBD1 (6 bases). The CDR3 covers 11 residues. Germline V lookup: CDR1 MNHNS, CDR2 SASEGT.

V is TRBV6-5 and J is TRBJ2-7, with TRBD1 matching 11 bases. This CDR3 has 15 amino acids. J gave up 0 bases and V 5 bases, and 3 bases lay outside the gene matches. Per germline, CDR1 MNHEY and CDR2 SVGAGI. CDR3 protein: CASSRTGGDSYEQYF. The CDR3 nucleotides are TGTGCCAGCAGTCGGACAGGGGGCGACTCCTACGAGCAGTACTTC.

Turning to this clone: A far larger clone is off by one base, so a read error is likely. This rearrangement joins TRBV28 to TRBJ2-3, with no clear D. Germline V lookup: CDR1 MDHEN, CDR2 SYDVKM. CDR3 length: 12 amino acids. The ends were cut back, 4 bases at V and 4 bases at J, with 6 bases in the middle. CDR3 nucleotides: TGTGCCAGCAGTTACGTAGCAGATACGCAGTATTTT. Translating gives CASSYVADTQYF.

The chain joins TRBV5-4 to TRBJ2-7, with TRBD2 matching over 9 bases. The trim removed 7 bases at V and 4 bases at J, leaving 6 bases unmatched. Per the germline V gene, CDR1 is SGHNT and CDR2 is YYREEE (reference sequence). The CDR3 consists of 13 residues. In DNA form, the CDR3 reads TGTGCCAGCCGCGATAGCGGGAGATACGAGCAGTACTTC. Its translation is CASRDSGRYEQYF.

The V and J genes are TRBV14 and TRBJ1-1; D gene uncertain. Germline V lookup: CDR1 SGHDN, CDR2 FVKESK. V shed 4 bases and J shed 1 base, with 10 bases lying between them. The CDR3 loop spans 14 amino acids. CDR3 amino acids: CASSLSGKNTEAFF. CDR3 DNA: TGTGCCAGCAGCCTCAGTGGAAAGAACACTGAAGCTTTCTTT.

This clone was counted a few times. The chain combines TRBV19 with TRBJ2-1; TRBD2 matches 8 bases. Germline loops: CDR1 LNHDA, CDR2 SQIVND (reference sequence). The CDR3 is made up of 15 amino acids. The V gene end was trimmed by 5 bases and the J gene end by 9 bases; junction bases not matched to a gene: 12. The CDR3 sequence: CASSFSGAGAGEQFF. In DNA form, the CDR3 reads TGTGCCAGTAGTTTTTCGGGAGCGGGAGCGGGTGAGCAGTTCTTC.

This rearrangement joins TRBV21-1 to TRBJ1-5; no DNA check was done on the table's D call, TRBD1. TRBV21-1 has pseudogene status. The CDR3 length is 12 residues. The CDR3 region has the DNA TGTGCCAGCAGGGACAGACATCAGCCCCAGCATTTT. Protein product: CASRDRHQPQHF.

The table lists this clone with many counts. This chain joins TRBV28 and TRBJ2-2, with 9 bases aligning to TRBD2. The CDR3 covers 17 residues. The J segment lost 4 bases and the V segment lost 7 bases, leaving 13 bases of the junction unmatched. Germline CDR1 MDHEN, CDR2 SYDVKM. The CDR3, as DNA: TGTGCCAGCATTAGATCTAGCGGGGCCCCGTCCACCGGGGAGCTGTTTTTT. Protein product: CASIRSSGAPSTGELFF.

This rearrangement joins TRBV2 to TRBJ2-1; weak D call: TRBD2 (6 bases). The CDR3 sequence is 15 residues long. Trimming removed 2 bases from V and 7 bases from J, with 15 bases in between. From germline, CDR1 is SNHLY and CDR2 FYNNEI. As DNA, the CDR3 is TGTGCCAGCAGTGAACGGGCGGGACGAGGTAATGAGCAGTTCTTC. The encoded protein is CASSERAGRGNEQFF.

This clone showed up just once. This chain joins TRBV5-6 and TRBJ2-1, with D possibly being TRBD2 (6 bases). V was cut by 5 bases and J by 6 bases, with 9 bases left in between. Germline loops: CDR1 SGHDT, CDR2 YYEEEE. The CDR3 extends over 12 amino acids. The CDR3 sequence is CASRRETNEQFF. The CDR3 DNA reads TGTGCCAGCAGACGGGAGACCAATGAGCAGTTCTTC.

In its sample, this clone was seen a few times. The gene calls are TRBV19 and TRBJ1-5; 8 positions match TRBD1. The CDR3 length is 13 residues. V was pared by 10 bases and J by 5 bases, with 7 bases of the junction left unmatched. Germline V gene data show CDR1 as LNHDA and CDR2 as SQIVND (reference sequence). CDR3 protein: CATRTGSDQPQHF. The CDR3 bases are TGTGCCACCAGGACAGGGTCGGATCAGCCCCAGCATTTT.

V and J are TRBV5-1 and TRBJ1-3; D might be TRBD1 (5 bases). The CDR3 has 15 amino acids. Germline lookup yields CDR1 SGHRS and CDR2 YFSETQ. V was trimmed by 2 bases and J by 4 bases, leaving 13 bases between them. CDR3 region: CASSFDGAAGNTIYF. The CDR3 DNA is TGCGCCAGCAGCTTTGACGGGGCTGCCGGAAACACCATATATTTT.

As concerns this clone: It may be a read error: a sequence one base away is much more abundant. Other nucleotide sequences in the sample specify the same CDR3. In nucleotides, the CDR3 is TGTGCCAGTAGTATAGACAGGTACTATGGCTACACCTTC. It yields the protein CASSIDRYYGYTF. The V gene is TRBV19, the J gene TRBJ1-2; D not resolved. From germline, CDR1 is LNHDA and CDR2 SQIVND (reference sequence). V lost 0 bases to trimming and J lost 3 bases, with 5 bases between them. The CDR3 covers 13 residues.

The rearrangement links TRBV29-1 to TRBJ2-7; TRBD2 might be the D (6 bases). CDR3 length equals 11 residues. The germline CDR1 and CDR2 sequences are SQVTM and ANQGSEA. The V and J ends lost 7 bases and 3 bases respectively, with 10 bases between them. CDR3 protein: CSAGTDYEQYF. CDR3 sequence (DNA): TGCAGCGCCGGGACTGACTACGAGCAGTACTTC.

The rearrangement uses TRBV19 and TRBJ1-5; possible D gene TRBD1, 6 bases. V lost 10 bases, J lost 2 bases, and 15 bases lay in between. Germline V gene data show CDR1 as LNHDA and CDR2 as SQIVND (reference sequence). The CDR3 runs 14 residues. This CDR3 is CATRLHRGNQPQHF. The DNA for the CDR3 is TGTGCCACCCGACTCCACAGGGGCAATCAGCCCCAGCATTTT. Using reference TRBV19 and TRBJ1-5 for the parts outside the CDR3, the full variable domain is DGGITQSPKYLFRKEGQNVTLSCEQNLNHDAMYWYRQDPGQGLRLIYYSQIVNDFQKGDIAEGYSVSREKKESFPLTVTSAQKNPTAFYLCATRLHRGNQPQHFGDGTRLSIL.

This sequence joins TRBV14 and TRBJ2-2; D is perhaps TRBD1 (5 bases). CDR1 SGHDN and CDR2 FVKESK come from the germline V gene. V lost 4 bases to trimming and J lost 3 bases, with 24 bases between them. This CDR3 is 19 amino acids long. The CDR3 bases are TGTGCCAGCAGCCGGTCCCTAAAGCAGGGCTTTGCGTACACCGGGGAGCTGTTTTTT. This sequence encodes CASSRSLKQGFAYTGELFF.